The source of this TCR beta chain is a study of T cell clonotyping in hematopoietic cell transplantation. Study-wide results and limits: Graft donor and pretransplant recipient Inverse Simpson Index values predicted broader posttransplant TCR diversity. At the given depth, recipient repertoires were over 95% de novo clonotypes.

This CDR3 has 15 residues. V lost 3 bases to trimming and J lost 3 bases, with 15 bases between them. Germline V gene sequence: CDR1 LGHNA, CDR2 YNFKEQ. The table came from immunoSEQ multiplex PCR; TCRdb's copy has only in-frame clones and leaves some out. The data show more than 10,000 clones, about 80% seen once. In regard to this clone: The antigen is not known.

V and J are TRBV4-2 and TRBJ2-7; tentative D call: TRBD1 (6 bases). This clonotype was sampled from a female patient aged 35 to 55 who had an allogeneic stem cell transplant from a related donor, so T cells may come from the graft donor. Some clones in this sample may be carry-over from other donors' samples. This sample comprised PBMCs, obtained 100 days after allogeneic stem cell transplant. CDR3 region: CASSQAQGSGYEQYF. The CDR3 DNA sequence: TGTGCCAGCAGCCAGGCGCAGGGGTCCGGCTACGAGCAGTACTTC.